This T cell receptor (beta chain) was recorded in a study of blood T cell repertoires in COVID-19. Study details: The United States, Italy and Spain were the sources of the acute and convalescent COVID-19 samples. Sample material is recorded as cDNA or gDNA derived from T cells, B-cell-depleted T cells, or PBMCs.

Assay used: immunoSEQ multiplex PCR; TCRdb lists only in-frame clones, some missing. The repertoire has roughly 290,000 clones, approximately 85% of them found once; the top ten carry 0.7% to 0.9%. The germline V and J ends were trimmed by 1 base and 1 base, with 4 bases remaining between them. This CDR3 region has 13 residues. Looked up from germline, CDR1 is MNHNS and CDR2 is SASEGT. What was sequenced was peripheral blood. The clonotype comes from a human donor with COVID-19, enrolled during active disease. The donor label of this sample is uncertain. The chain links TRBV6-1 to TRBJ2-5; no definite D call. CDR3 sequence: CASSEVVQETQYF. In DNA form, the CDR3 reads TGTGCCAGCAGTGAAGTCGTCCAAGAGACCCAGTACTTC.